What follows are 27 T cell receptor beta chains derived from one specimen sequenced in a study of regulatory T cells in long-lasting Graves disease. With iRepertoire HTBI primers and Arm-PCR of CDR3 regions, TCR beta libraries were built. TCRdb ran MiXCR on the multiplex PCR reads and lists one entry per CDR3 protein. The sample shows some 340,000 distinct CDR3 sequences, roughly 24% of them seen only once. As to time point: persistent/refractory GD, antithyroid drugs over 5 years with positive TRAb. PBMC-derived RNA was used for the TCR library. Here the sequenced sample was peripheral blood mononuclear cells (PBMCs), taken when the disease was refractory, from a patient treated with antithyroid drugs. The receptor source for this set is a woman aged 40 to 50 with Graves disease.

The table lists this clonotype with a few counts. The chain combines TRBV20-1 with TRBJ2-7; no definite D call. V was pared by 8 bases and J by 0 bases, with 11 bases between. The CDR3 spans 12 residues. Per the germline V gene, CDR1 is DFQATT and CDR2 is SNEGSKA (reference sequence). The CDR3 DNA reads as TGCAGTTGTACTTTAAGCTCCTACGAGCAGTACTTC. Its protein is CSCTLSSYEQYF.

The chain employs TRBV5-1 and TRBJ2-7, with D tentatively TRBD2 (6 bases). Germline CDR1 SGHRS, CDR2 YFSETQ. The CDR3 length is 12 residues. V lost 4 bases and J 2 bases, leaving 7 bases between the germline ends. CDR3 residues: CASSRTTYEQYF. CDR3 sequence (DNA): TGCGCCAGCAGCCGGACTACCTACGAGCAGTACTTC.

This clonotype was counted ten times or more. This sequence joins TRBV15 and TRBJ1-1; D gene uncertain. The germline V and J ends were trimmed by 0 bases and 4 bases, with 3 bases remaining between them. The V gene's germline CDR1 is LNHNV and CDR2 YYDKDF (reference sequence). The CDR3 extends over 12 amino acids. CDR3 sequence: CATSREFTEAFF. The CDR3 DNA follows: TGTGCCACCAGCAGAGAGTTCACTGAAGCTTTCTTT.

The gene calls are TRBV7-9 and TRBJ1-3; D is undetermined. This CDR3 is 13 amino acids long. Trimming took off 10 bases at V and 0 bases at J, with 10 bases between the two ends. Germline-derived CDR1 and CDR2 are SEHNR and FQNEAQ (reference sequence). The CDR3 DNA follows: TGTGCCACCTCGCCATACTCTGGAAACACCATATATTTT. Translated: CATSPYSGNTIYF.

This chain uses TRBV24-1 with TRBJ2-3, with D unresolved. V shed 3 bases and J shed 7 bases, with 16 bases lying between them. The CDR3 spans 15 residues. Germline CDR1 KGHDR, CDR2 SFDVKD. CDR3 region: CATSDRRTDRNTQYF. Written as DNA, the CDR3 is TGTGCCACCAGTGATCGAAGGACCGATCGAAATACGCAGTATTTT.

V usage is TRBV20-1 and J usage is TRBJ2-5; D not certain. This CDR3 region has 14 residues. CDR1 is DFQATT, CDR2 SNEGSKA, per germline (reference sequence). V was shortened by 7 bases and J by 7 bases, with 22 bases between the two germline ends. CDR3 nucleotides: TGCAGTGTTACCAGAGACGTTGATTCGTTGACCCAGTACTTC. Protein: CSVTRDVDSLTQYF.

This clonotype appeared a few times. The gene calls are TRBV28 and TRBJ2-5; TRBD1 or TRBD2 may be the D gene (5 bases each). The CDR3 runs 14 residues. The V gene's germline CDR1 is MDHEN and CDR2 SYDVKM. Trimming removed 11 bases at V and 5 bases at J, with 21 bases between. CDR3 sequence (DNA): TGTGCCTCCCTCGAGAGGGGACCGGGGGAGACCCAGTACTTC. Translation gives CASLERGPGETQYF.

This chain connects TRBV3-1 to TRBJ2-5; D is unclear. The CDR3 has 16 amino acids. The V end lost 5 bases, the J end lost 2 bases, and 18 bases lay between the germline ends. Germline lookup yields CDR1 LGHDT and CDR2 YNNKEL (reference sequence). For the CDR3, the DNA is TGTGCCAGCAGCTCCCGAGGAGTATTTGGACAAGAGACCCAGTACTTC. Encoded protein: CASSSRGVFGQETQYF.

The table lists this clonotype with many counts. J is TRBJ2-7 and V is TRBV2, with D perhaps TRBD1 (5 bases). Germline values: CDR1 SNHLY, CDR2 FYNNEI. The CDR3 runs 14 residues. The V end was cut by 5 bases, the J end by 0 bases, with 11 bases between. The CDR3 coding sequence is TGTGCCAGCAGTAATCAGGGATCCTCCTACGAGCAGTACTTC. Amino acids: CASSNQGSSYEQYF. The whole variable domain, filled in from reference TRBV2 and TRBJ2-7, reads EPEVTQTPSHQVTQMGQEVILRCVPISNHLYFYWYRQILGQKVEFLVSFYNNEISEKSEIFDDQFSVERPDGSNFTLKIRSTKLEDSAMYFCASSNQGSSYEQYFGPGTRLTVT.

This clonotype was observed at least ten times. This chain links TRBV28 with TRBJ2-2; unclear D gene. V was pared by 10 bases and J by 8 bases, with 11 bases between. The germline V gene has CDR1 MDHEN and CDR2 SYDVKM. The CDR3 consists of 11 residues. The CDR3 is CANPLGGELFF. In DNA form, the CDR3 reads TGTGCCAACCCCCTAGGTGGGGAGCTGTTTTTT.

This clonotype came up many times. CDR3 in DNA: TGTGCCAGCAGCTTGGACATCCGCCATGGGGAGACCCAGTACTTC. Translated, it gives CASSLDIRHGETQYF. The chain employs TRBV11-2 and TRBJ2-5; TRBD1 is a possible D gene (5 bases). Trimming cost V 3 bases and J 5 bases, with 16 bases left between them. CDR1 is SGHAT and CDR2 is FQNNGV in the germline V gene. The CDR3 is 15 residues long.

The chain joins TRBV7-2 to TRBJ2-5, with TRBD2 identical over 12 bases. Germline CDR1 reads SGHTA; CDR2 reads FQGNSA. V gave up 11 bases and J gave up 5 bases; unmatched junction bases: 21. The CDR3 is made up of 18 amino acids. CDR3 nucleotides: TGTGCCGGCGCCCGGGGGTTGGCTAGCGGGAGGGCCTTGGAGACCCAGTACTTC. This sequence encodes CAGARGLASGRALETQYF.

The chain links TRBV10-1 to TRBJ2-5; TRBD2 matches 7 bases. The CDR3 runs 16 residues. The V segment lost 4 bases and the J segment 2 bases; nucleotides outside the gene matches: 10. Germline V gene lookup returns CDR1 WNHNN and CDR2 SYGVQD (reference sequence). CDR3 protein: CASSGLAGVLQETQYF. The CDR3 region has the DNA TGCGCCAGCAGTGGACTGGCGGGAGTTTTGCAAGAGACCCAGTACTTC.

The chain carries TRBV9 and TRBJ2-7, with D possibly being TRBD2 (5 bases). The CDR3 contains 14 residues. Trimming took off 4 bases at V and 9 bases at J, with 20 bases between the two ends. Per the germline V gene, CDR1 is SGDLS and CDR2 is YYNGEE. The CDR3 DNA sequence: TGTGCCAGCAGCCCGCTGGACCGCGCTGGAGGGCAGTACTTC. Its protein is CASSPLDRAGGQYF.

This clonotype turned up a few times. The DNA of the CDR3 is TGTGCCAGCAGAAACAGGAAAACCTCTGGGGCCAACGTCCTGACTTTC. Protein product: CASRNRKTSGANVLTF. V and J are TRBV6-2 or TRBV6-3 and TRBJ2-6, with D possibly being TRBD1 (5 bases). This CDR3 is built from 16 residues. V was cut by 6 bases and J by 0 bases, with 12 bases left in between. Germline V CDR1 and CDR2: MNHEY, SVGEGT.

This clonotype was found a few times. CDR3 DNA: TGTGCCTGGAGCTCAGGGTGGACTGAAGCTTTCTTT. It is translated as CAWSSGWTEAFF. J is TRBJ1-1 and V is TRBV30, with a weak D call TRBD1 (5 bases). The CDR3 extends over 12 amino acids. The germline gives CDR1 GTSNPN, CDR2 SVGIG (reference sequence). Trimming shortened V by 3 bases and J by 5 bases, and 10 bases separated the two germline ends.

The rearrangement links TRBV7-9 to TRBJ1-5; D is uncertain. The CDR3 sequence is 13 residues long. Germline CDR1 reads SEHNR; CDR2 reads FQNEAQ (reference sequence). V was pared by 1 base and J by 3 bases, with 4 bases between. The CDR3: CASSLGNNQPQHF. CDR3 nucleotides: TGTGCCAGCAGCTTAGGTAACAATCAGCCCCAGCATTTT.

The chain carries TRBV7-9 and TRBJ2-5, with a tentative D call TRBD2 (6 bases). CDR3 size: 15 residues. Between the trimmed V and J ends, which lost 2 bases and 1 base, there was a span of 11 bases. Germline CDR1 reads SEHNR; CDR2 reads FQNEAQ (reference sequence). CDR3 DNA: TGTGCCAGCAGCTTATCCGGGACTGGCCAAGAGACCCAGTACTTC. Amino acid sequence: CASSLSGTGQETQYF.

Written as DNA, the CDR3 is TGTGCCAGCAGCCCATCTAGCGGGAGGATAGAGACCCAGTACTTC. It yields the protein CASSPSSGRIETQYF. The genes are TRBV11-2 and TRBJ2-5; TRBD2 matches at 11 bases. The CDR3 totals 15 residues. Trimming removed 5 bases from V and 4 bases from J; junction bases left unmatched: 6. Germline V gene data show CDR1 as SGHAT and CDR2 as FQNNGV.

This chain joins TRBV24-1 and TRBJ1-6; D uncertain. Deletions cut 0 bases from V and 0 bases from J, with 14 bases between. This CDR3 has 19 amino acids. Germline V gene sequence: CDR1 KGHDR, CDR2 SFDVKD. This chain's CDR3 is CATSDLTSVVSSYNSPLHF. The CDR3 bases are TGTGCCACCAGTGATTTGACGTCAGTGGTTAGCTCCTATAATTCACCCCTCCACTTT.

For this clonotype: A read error may explain this, as a much larger clone is one base away. The conserved closing phenylalanine or tryptophan is absent in this CDR3, likely reflecting a read error. V usage is TRBV12-3 or TRBV12-4 and J usage is TRBJ1-2; D uncertain. This CDR3 is 11 amino acids long. Trimming stripped 4 bases from V and 8 bases from J, with 8 bases between. The CDR3, as DNA: TGTGCCAGCAGTTCCGTGGGGGGCTACACCCTC. Translating gives CASSSVGGYTL.

The CDR3 DNA follows: TGTGCCAGCAGCATTAGAGCGGGAGGGCTCGCCGGGGAGCTGTTTTTT. Protein product: CASSIRAGGLAGELFF. The chain combines TRBV7-2 with TRBJ2-2; 10 positions agree with TRBD2. Germline-derived CDR1 and CDR2 are SGHTA and FQGNSA. The CDR3 spans 16 residues. The V and J ends lost 5 bases and 6 bases, in that order; junction bases with no gene match: 9.

V and J are TRBV20-1 and TRBJ2-3; perhaps TRBD2 as D (6 bases). V lost 3 bases and J lost 4, with 8 bases in between. The CDR3 totals 12 residues. Germline assignment: CDR1 DFQATT and CDR2 SNEGSKA (reference sequence). The DNA for the CDR3 is TGCAGTGCTAGGACGGGAGCAGATACGCAGTATTTT. This codes for CSARTGADTQYF.

This clonotype was picked up many times. This chain links TRBV11-2 with TRBJ2-7; no clear D. This CDR3 is 13 amino acids long. Trimming took 2 bases from V and 2 from J, leaving 7 bases between them. CDR1 SGHAT and CDR2 FQNNGV come from the germline V gene. CDR3 region: CASSLQVTYEQYF. CDR3 nucleotide sequence: TGTGCCAGCAGCTTACAGGTTACCTACGAGCAGTACTTC.

The J gene is TRBJ2-7, the V gene TRBV5-1; D gene uncertain. Deletions cut 1 base from V and 4 bases from J, with 15 bases between. The CDR3 sequence is 15 residues long. Germline V lookup: CDR1 SGHRS, CDR2 YFSETQ. In DNA, the CDR3 is TGCGCCAGCAGCTTGTATACCCCCGACCCATACGAGCAGTACTTC. Its protein is CASSLYTPDPYEQYF.

This clonotype was detected only a few times. The chain combines TRBV5-1 with TRBJ1-1; TRBD1 agrees at 9 bases. The trim removed 2 bases at V and 4 bases at J, leaving 3 bases unmatched. The CDR3 is 14 amino acids. Germline V gene lookup returns CDR1 SGHRS and CDR2 YFSETQ. CDR3 bases: TGCGCCAGCAGCTTTACAGGGGGCGGCACTGAAGCTTTCTTT. This codes for CASSFTGGGTEAFF.

The sample holds a few counts of this clonotype. The CDR3 reads CSATSTRYTEAFF. The CDR3 region has the DNA TGCAGTGCAACTAGCACAAGGTACACTGAAGCTTTCTTT. V is TRBV20-1 and J is TRBJ1-1; D not certain. Germline CDR1 is DFQATT and CDR2 is SNEGSKA (reference sequence). Trimming removed 6 bases at V and 3 bases at J, with 14 bases between. The CDR3 is made up of 13 amino acids.